A single sample gave rise to the 32 T cell receptor beta chains below, sequenced in a study of OX40 agonist ivuxolimab in advanced cancers. Clones were read by immunoSEQ multiplex PCR, and TCRdb kept only the in-frame ones, dropping some. The table includes almost 85,000 clones, roughly nine tenths detected once. The specimen was CD4+ or CD8+ T cells sorted from blood, collected in a trial of the OX40 agonist ivuxolimab. The receptor source for this set is an adult with an advanced solid tumor such as melanoma, head and neck, liver or kidney cancer.

This chain connects TRBV19 to TRBJ1-1; D ambiguous. The germline V gene encodes CDR1 LNHDA and CDR2 SQIVND (reference sequence). The CDR3 totals 13 residues. V lost 3 bases and J lost 1, with 6 bases in between. CDR3: CASSITRNTEAFF. CDR3 bases: TGTGCCAGTAGTATTACACGGAACACTGAAGCTTTCTTT.

V and J are TRBV11-1 and TRBJ1-4; 9 nucleotides agree with TRBD1. Germline-derived CDR1 and CDR2 are SGHAT and FQDESV (reference sequence). CDR3 length equals 14 residues. V lost 5 bases, J lost 7 bases, and 5 bases stayed unmatched. The CDR3 DNA follows: TGTGCCAGCAGCCCGGGACAGGGCCTTGAAAAACTGTTTTTT. Its translation is CASSPGQGLEKLFF.

The rearrangement joins TRBV5-1 to TRBJ1-1; D is undetermined. Germline CDR1 SGHRS, CDR2 YFSETQ. V lost 7 bases to trimming and J lost 2 bases, with 12 bases between them. The CDR3 consists of 13 residues. CDR3 in amino acids: CASGLFQNTEAFF. The CDR3, as DNA: TGCGCCAGCGGCCTGTTCCAAAACACTGAAGCTTTCTTT. The variable domain in full, completed from reference TRBV5-1 and TRBJ1-1, reads KAGVTQTPRYLIKTRGQQVTLSCSPISGHRSVSWYQQTPGQGLQFLFEYFSETQRNKGNFPGRFSGRQFSNSRSEMNVSTLELGDSALYLCASGLFQNTEAFFGQGTRLTVV.

V is TRBV6-5 and J is TRBJ2-2, with D possibly being TRBD1 (6 bases). Looked up from germline, CDR1 is MNHEY and CDR2 is SVGAGI. The V end lost 5 bases, the J end lost 4 bases, and 11 bases lay between the germline ends. The CDR3 covers 14 residues. CDR3 bases: TGTGCCAGCAGTCGAGACAGGATCACCGGGGAGCTGTTTTTT. It yields the protein CASSRDRITGELFF.

This sequence joins TRBV11-2 and TRBJ2-1, with 10 bases fitting TRBD2. The CDR3 is 15 amino acids. Unmatched junction bases numbered 16, after V lost 5 bases and J lost 15 bases. Germline assignment: CDR1 SGHAT and CDR2 FQNNGV. The CDR3 bases are TGTGCCAGCAGCCTGTCAGCGGGAGGGCCTTCGGGTTGGTTCTTC. It specifies CASSLSAGGPSGWFF.

For this clone: Additional DNA sequences in this sample encode the identical CDR3. DNA for the CDR3: TGTGCCAGCAGCGTAGGGGTCGGAGAGACCCAGTACTTC. Translated, it gives CASSVGVGETQYF. This rearrangement joins TRBV9 to TRBJ2-5; no definite D call. V was shortened by 0 bases and J by 4 bases, with 7 bases between the two germline ends. This CDR3 has 13 residues. Germline CDR1 reads SGDLS; CDR2 reads YYNGEE.

This clone was seen once. The V call is TRBV10-3, the J call TRBJ2-4, with a tentative D call TRBD2 (5 bases). Trimming cost V 1 base and J 8 bases, with 6 bases left between them. Germline lookup yields CDR1 ENHRY and CDR2 SYGVKD. The length of the CDR3 is 12 residues. The CDR3 is CAISEFGDIQYF. In DNA, the CDR3 is TGTGCCATCAGTGAGTTCGGGGACATTCAGTACTTC.

J is TRBJ2-3 and V is TRBV10-1; D tentatively fits TRBD1 or TRBD2 (5 bases each). Trimming left V 6 bases short and J 2 bases short, with 9 bases between. The CDR3 sequence is 13 residues long. CDR1 and CDR2 from the germline V gene are WNHNN and SYGVQD (reference sequence). This CDR3 reads CASSQGPTDTQYF. The CDR3 DNA follows: TGCGCCAGCAGCCAGGGACCCACAGATACGCAGTATTTT.

The gene calls are TRBV5-1 and TRBJ1-3; a weak D match, TRBD1 (5 bases). Trimming stripped 5 bases from V and 3 bases from J, with 12 bases between. The V gene's germline CDR1 is SGHRS and CDR2 YFSETQ. The CDR3 length is 14 residues. The CDR3, as DNA: TGCGCCAGCAGTCCAGGGAAGAGTGGAAACACCATATATTTT. It encodes CASSPGKSGNTIYF.

V is TRBV2 and J is TRBJ1-1, with D hard to call. Trimming took off 6 bases at V and 1 base at J, with 9 bases between the two ends. Looked up from germline, CDR1 is SNHLY and CDR2 is FYNNEI. CDR3 size: 13 residues. Written as DNA, the CDR3 is TGTGCCAGCAGCAACGAGGGGAACACTGAAGCTTTCTTT. Encoded protein: CASSNEGNTEAFF.

The genes are TRBV10-3 and TRBJ2-2; 10 nucleotides line up with TRBD1. The germline V gene has CDR1 ENHRY and CDR2 SYGVKD. V trimming: 2 bases; J trimming: 4 bases; junction bases outside the gene matches: 4. The CDR3 contains 16 residues. The CDR3 DNA sequence: TGTGCCATCAGTGAGCTGGGACAGGGGAGCACCGGGGAGCTGTTTTTT. Translating it yields CAISELGQGSTGELFF.

The chain combines TRBV28 with TRBJ1-5; 7 bases line up with TRBD1. Looked up from germline, CDR1 is MDHEN and CDR2 is SYDVKM. Losses at the gene ends were 3 bases for V and 3 bases for J; bases not matched to a gene: 8. The CDR3 has 16 residues. DNA for the CDR3: TGTGCCAGCAGTTTTCCCCAGGGACAGAACAATCAGCCCCAGCATTTT. Its translation: CASSFPQGQNNQPQHF.

The chain combines TRBV2 with TRBJ2-1; 8 bases are a match to TRBD1. The CDR3 consists of 14 residues. In germline, CDR1 is SNHLY, CDR2 FYNNEI. With V trimmed by 7 bases and J by 12 bases, 14 bases remained unmatched. Here the CDR3 reads CASKGQGATGGQFF. The CDR3 DNA is TGTGCCAGCAAGGGGCAGGGGGCGACGGGTGGGCAGTTCTTC.

The chain is built from TRBV14 and TRBJ1-3; D ambiguous. Trimming left V 8 bases short and J 0 bases short, with 8 bases between. The germline V gene has CDR1 SGHDN and CDR2 FVKESK. CDR3 size: 13 residues. The CDR3 spells CASHRISGNTIYF. As DNA, the CDR3 is TGTGCCAGCCACCGGATCTCTGGAAACACCATATATTTT.

In this sample, this clone turned up once. The gene calls are TRBV2 and TRBJ2-6; TRBD1 is a possible D gene (5 bases). From germline, CDR1 is SNHLY and CDR2 FYNNEI. V dropped 8 bases and J dropped 2 bases, with 28 bases sitting between them. This CDR3 spans 20 amino acids. The CDR3 spells CASRWVQGSERVAGANVLTF. CDR3 bases: TGTGCCAGCCGGTGGGTGCAGGGATCGGAGCGAGTGGCTGGGGCCAACGTCCTGACTTTC.

This rearrangement joins TRBV7-2 to TRBJ1-2; D is unclear. Trimming left V 3 bases short and J 2 bases short, with 10 bases between. This CDR3 spans 14 amino acids. The germline V gene encodes CDR1 SGHTA and CDR2 FQGNSA. The CDR3 spells CASSFLMGNYGYTF. CDR3 coding DNA: TGTGCCAGCAGCTTTCTGATGGGGAACTATGGCTACACCTTC. Using reference TRBV7-2 and TRBJ1-2 for the parts outside the CDR3, the full variable domain is GAGVSQSPSNKVTEKGKDVELRCDPISGHTALYWYRQSLGQGLEFLIYFQGNSAPDKSGLPSDRFSAERTGGSVSTLTIQRTQQEDSAVYLCASSFLMGNYGYTFGSGTRLTVV.

This chain links TRBV10-3 with TRBJ1-3; no firm D call. In germline, CDR1 is ENHRY, CDR2 SYGVKD. V was clipped by 3 bases and J by 2 bases, with 8 bases between them. The CDR3 extends over 14 amino acids. In DNA form, the CDR3 reads TGTGCCATCAGTGACGTGTTGGCTGGAAACACCATATATTTT. Amino acid sequence: CAISDVLAGNTIYF.

A remark on this clone: One end of the junction does not line up with germline, which may come from a read error. The chain links TRBV28 to TRBJ1-1, with D perhaps TRBD1 (6 bases). Germline V CDR1 and CDR2: MDHEN, SYDVKM. CDR3 size: 12 residues. The CDR3 DNA follows: TGTGCCTGCAGGGGAATGAACACTGAAGCTTTCTTT. Protein: CACRGMNTEAFF.

The chain employs TRBV4-2 and TRBJ1-5; 10 bases match TRBD1. Germline-derived CDR1 and CDR2 are LGHNA and YNFKEQ. The CDR3 covers 18 residues. The junction had 8 bases not matched to a gene; V was cut back by 1 base and J by 2 bases. The CDR3 here is CASSQGGSGTGGNQPQHF. The CDR3 region has the DNA TGTGCCAGCAGCCAAGGTGGGTCCGGGACAGGGGGCAATCAGCCCCAGCATTTT.

The gene calls are TRBV27 and TRBJ1-5; perhaps TRBD1 as D (6 bases). The germline V gene encodes CDR1 MNHEY and CDR2 SMNVEV (reference sequence). The CDR3 length is 15 residues. Between the trimmed V and J ends, which lost 1 base and 7 bases, there was a span of 14 bases. DNA for the CDR3: TGTGCCAGCAGTTTATTCGGCGGGGGGCACCAGCCCCAGCATTTT. Encoded protein: CASSLFGGGHQPQHF.

The chain has TRBV29-1 and TRBJ1-5, with 9 positions matching TRBD1. Germline CDR1 SQVTM, CDR2 ANQGSEA. After removal of 5 bases from V and 7 bases from J, the junction contained 6 bases not matched to a gene. The CDR3 runs 13 residues. CDR3 amino acids: CSVQQGAEQPQHF. In DNA form, the CDR3 reads TGCAGCGTTCAACAGGGGGCAGAGCAGCCCCAGCATTTT. The variable domain in full, completed from reference TRBV29-1 and TRBJ1-5, reads SAVISQKPSRDICQRGTSLTIQCQVDSQVTMMFWYRQQPGQSLTLIATANQGSEATYESGFVIDKFPISRPNLTFSTLTVSNMSPEDSSIYLCSVQQGAEQPQHFGDGTRLSIL.

The V gene is TRBV5-4, the J gene TRBJ2-5; unclear D gene. The CDR3 has 12 amino acids. The V end was cut by 0 bases, the J end by 7 bases, with 7 bases between. In germline, CDR1 is SGHNT, CDR2 YYREEE (reference sequence). In nucleotides, the CDR3 is TGTGCCAGCAGCTTGGAGCCGGGGACCCAGTACTTC. Translating it yields CASSLEPGTQYF.

The chain couples TRBV18 to TRBJ2-5, with TRBD2 as a possible D gene (5 bases). Per the germline V gene, CDR1 is KGHSH and CDR2 is LQKENI. Trimming left V 1 base short and J 5 bases short, with 5 bases between. This CDR3 contains 12 residues. Written as DNA, the CDR3 is TGTGCCAGCTCACCACGGGAGGAGACCCAGTACTTC. Protein: CASSPREETQYF.

The chain has TRBV11-1 and TRBJ1-1; D is unclear. Germline V gene lookup returns CDR1 SGHAT and CDR2 FQDESV (reference sequence). This CDR3 has 18 residues. Trimming left V 2 bases short and J 5 bases short, with 24 bases between. The CDR3 region is CASSLIGPDPTGVTEAFF. The CDR3 DNA is TGTGCCAGCAGCTTAATAGGGCCCGACCCCACGGGAGTGACTGAAGCTTTCTTT.

The rearrangement links TRBV11-2 to TRBJ2-1, with 7 bases matching TRBD2. J was trimmed by 9 bases and V by 6 bases; bases with no gene match: 14. Per germline, CDR1 SGHAT and CDR2 FQNNGV. CDR3 length equals 15 residues. The CDR3 DNA sequence: TGTGCCAGCAGAGGTCACTTACGGGGGGACGCTGAGCAGTTCTTC. This encodes CASRGHLRGDAEQFF. The entire variable domain, with the rest obtained from reference TRBV11-2 and TRBJ2-1, is as follows: EAGVAQSPRYKIIEKRQSVAFWCNPISGHATLYWYQQILGQGPKLLIQFQNNGVVDDSQLPKDRFSAERLKGVDSTLKIQPAKLEDSAVYLCASRGHLRGDAEQFFGPGTRLTVL.

Worth noting for this clone: The junction does not match germline at one end; this may be a read error. The rearrangement links TRBV6-1 to TRBJ2-2; TRBD2 is a possible D gene (5 bases). Germline CDR1 MNHNS, CDR2 SASEGT. The CDR3 contains 17 residues. DNA for the CDR3: TGTGCCAGCAGTGAAGCAAAGGGCTCTGGGTTACACCGGGGAGCTGTTTTT. Translating gives CASSEAKGSGLHRGAVF.

The rearrangement uses TRBV6-5 and TRBJ1-2, with a possible D match to TRBD1 (5 bases). This CDR3 is 13 amino acids long. Deletions cut 7 bases from V and 5 bases from J, with 14 bases between. Germline-derived CDR1 and CDR2 are MNHEY and SVGAGI. The CDR3: CASIRPGDYGYTF. The CDR3 DNA is TGTGCCAGCATCCGACCGGGGGATTATGGCTACACCTTC.

The chain uses TRBV11-2 and TRBJ2-7; D is perhaps TRBD1 or TRBD2 (5 bases each). The V gene's germline CDR1 is SGHAT and CDR2 FQNNGV. The CDR3 is 15 residues long. Trimming removed 1 base from V and 7 bases from J, with 17 bases in between. Here the CDR3 reads CASSLVPRGLREQYV. For the CDR3, the DNA is TGTGCCAGCAGCTTAGTCCCCCGGGGCCTCAGGGAGCAGTACGTC.

This clone was counted a single time. The junction shows a germline mismatch at one end, possibly a read error. This chain joins TRBV5-1 and TRBJ2-3; D may be TRBD1 (6 bases). This CDR3 is 13 amino acids long. CDR1 is SGHRS and CDR2 is YFSETQ in the germline V gene. The CDR3 here is CASSPDSRDTQYF. CDR3 nucleotide sequence: TGCGCCAGCAGCCCGGACAGCAGAGATACGCAGTATTTT.

The rearrangement links TRBV5-4 to TRBJ2-1; D gene unclear. This CDR3 comprises 16 residues. Trimming removed 0 bases from V and 0 bases from J, with 10 bases in between. Germline lookup yields CDR1 SGHNT and CDR2 YYREEE (reference sequence). As DNA, the CDR3 is TGTGCCAGCAGCTTGGTCGCCCGGAGCTCCTACAATGAGCAGTTCTTC. It translates to CASSLVARSSYNEQFF.

The chain employs TRBV7-3 and TRBJ1-6, with TRBD1 matching 8 bases. Germline V lookup: CDR1 SGHTA, CDR2 FQGTGA. This CDR3 spans 14 amino acids. V lost 4 bases to trimming and J lost 10 bases; unmatched junction nucleotides: 6. The CDR3 DNA sequence: TGTGCCAGCAGCTCGACAGGGGCCAGGTCACCCCTCCACTTT. Amino acid sequence: CASSSTGARSPLHF.

J is TRBJ1-1 and V is TRBV7-8, with D possibly TRBD1 on 5 matching bases. Germline-derived CDR1 and CDR2 are SGHVS and FQNEAQ. This CDR3 region has 14 residues. The V and J ends lost 1 base and 4 bases respectively, with 10 bases between them. This CDR3 reads CASSLVGRSTEAFF. The CDR3 coding sequence is TGTGCCAGCAGCTTAGTGGGGCGGAGCACTGAAGCTTTCTTT.